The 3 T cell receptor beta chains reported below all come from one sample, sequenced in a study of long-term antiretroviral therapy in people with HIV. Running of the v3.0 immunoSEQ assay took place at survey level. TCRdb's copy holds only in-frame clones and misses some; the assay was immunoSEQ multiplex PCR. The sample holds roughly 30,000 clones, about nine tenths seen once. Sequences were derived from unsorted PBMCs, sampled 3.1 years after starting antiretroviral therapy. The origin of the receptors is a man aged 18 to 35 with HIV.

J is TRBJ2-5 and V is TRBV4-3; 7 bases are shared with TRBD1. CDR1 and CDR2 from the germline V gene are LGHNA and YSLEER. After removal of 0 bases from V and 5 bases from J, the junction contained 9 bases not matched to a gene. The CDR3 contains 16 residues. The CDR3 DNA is TGCGCCAGCAGCCAAGAGGATTCCACAGGGGTTGAGACCCAGTACTTC. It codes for CASSQEDSTGVETQYF.

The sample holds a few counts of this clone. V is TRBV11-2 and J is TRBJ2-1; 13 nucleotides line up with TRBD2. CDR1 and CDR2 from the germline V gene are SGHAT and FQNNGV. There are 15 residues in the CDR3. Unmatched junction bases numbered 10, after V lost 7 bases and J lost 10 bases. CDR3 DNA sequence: TGTGCCAGCAAACCAGGACTAGCGGGAGTTGGGGAGCAGTTCTTC. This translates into CASKPGLAGVGEQFF. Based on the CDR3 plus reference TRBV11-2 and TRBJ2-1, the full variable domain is EAGVAQSPRYKIIEKRQSVAFWCNPISGHATLYWYQQILGQGPKLLIQFQNNGVVDDSQLPKDRFSAERLKGVDSTLKIQPAKLEDSAVYLCASKPGLAGVGEQFFGPGTRLTVL.

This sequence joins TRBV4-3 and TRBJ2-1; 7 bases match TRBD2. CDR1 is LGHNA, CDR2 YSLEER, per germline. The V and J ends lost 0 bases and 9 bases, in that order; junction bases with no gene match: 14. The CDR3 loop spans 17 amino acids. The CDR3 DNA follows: TGCGCCAGCAGCCAAGAAGATCTAAGCGGGGCCCCGGGTGAGCAGTTCTTC. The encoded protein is CASSQEDLSGAPGEQFF.